The entry below describes one T cell receptor (beta chain). Its antigen is not identified. Relative to the germline gene, one junction end is altered; a read error may explain this. The entry originates in a study of tumor-infiltrating lymphocytes in primary liver carcinoma. Study results and limitations: The 250 largest clones made up significantly more of tumor than blood repertoires (p = 0.039). Just around 8-25% of top clones spanned all five tumor regions.

The CDR3 is 14 amino acids. Germline assignment: CDR1 SGHNT and CDR2 YENEEA. Co-extraction yielded RNA and DNA from 20-30 mg of unsorted bulk tissue. Patients were treatment-naive with chronic HBV infection. Production of TCR beta cDNA used about 500 ng total RNA together with a constant-region primer. Employing slightly modified ARM-PCR, three nested multiplex PCR rounds were run, and these gave rise to the TCR beta libraries. Each of the first two PCR rounds ran approximately 11 cycles with TRBV1-TRBV30 forward and C-beta reverse primers. In TCRdb, the multiplex PCR reads were re-called with MiXCR into one record per CDR3 protein. The repertoire consists of around 190,000 distinct CDR3 sequences, with 70% to 90% occurring once and the leading ten covering 15% to 20%.

The sequence was obtained from a man between 35 and 55 years old with primary liver carcinoma and hepatitis B virus infection. The chain couples TRBV11-3 to TRBJ2-1; D ambiguous. The sequenced material came from tumor tissue from primary liver carcinoma. DNA of the CDR3: TGTGCCAGCAGCATAGGCATCTCGAACAATCAGCAGTTCTTC. Translation gives CASSIGISNNQQFF. The entire variable domain, with the rest obtained from reference TRBV11-3 and TRBJ2-1, is as follows: EAGVVQSPRYKIIEKKQPVAFWCNPISGHNTLYWYLQNLGQGPELLIRYENEEAVDDSQLPKDRFSAERLKGVDSTLKIQPAELGDSAVYLCASSIGISNNQQFFGPGTRLTVL.